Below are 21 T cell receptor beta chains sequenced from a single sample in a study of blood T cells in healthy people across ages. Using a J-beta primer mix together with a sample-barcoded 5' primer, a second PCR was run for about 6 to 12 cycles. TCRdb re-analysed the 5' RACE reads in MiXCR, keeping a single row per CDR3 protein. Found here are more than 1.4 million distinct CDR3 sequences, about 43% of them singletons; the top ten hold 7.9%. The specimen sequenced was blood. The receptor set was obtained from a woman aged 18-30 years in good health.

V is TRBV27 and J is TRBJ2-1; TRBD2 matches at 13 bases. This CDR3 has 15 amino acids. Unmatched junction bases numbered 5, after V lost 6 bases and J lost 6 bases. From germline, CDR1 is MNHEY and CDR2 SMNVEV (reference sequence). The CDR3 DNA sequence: TGTGCCAGCAGCTGGCGGACTAGCGGGGGCAATGAGCAGTTCTTC. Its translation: CASSWRTSGGNEQFF.

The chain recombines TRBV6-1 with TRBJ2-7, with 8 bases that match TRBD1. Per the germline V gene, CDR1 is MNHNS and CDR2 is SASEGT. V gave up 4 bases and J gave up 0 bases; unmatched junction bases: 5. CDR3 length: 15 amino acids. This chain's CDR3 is CASSGTGPLSYEQYF. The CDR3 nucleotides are TGTGCCAGCAGTGGGACAGGGCCGCTCTCCTACGAGCAGTACTTC.

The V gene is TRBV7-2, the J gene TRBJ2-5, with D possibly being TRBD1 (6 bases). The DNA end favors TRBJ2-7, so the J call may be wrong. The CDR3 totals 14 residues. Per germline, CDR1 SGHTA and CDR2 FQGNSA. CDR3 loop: CASSPNPGAYEQYF. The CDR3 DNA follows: TGTGCCAGCAGCCCCAATCCAGGGGCCTACGAGCAGTACTTC.

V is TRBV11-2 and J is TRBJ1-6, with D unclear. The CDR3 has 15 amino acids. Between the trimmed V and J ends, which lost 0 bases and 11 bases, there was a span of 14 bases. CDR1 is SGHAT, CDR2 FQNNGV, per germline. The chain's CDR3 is CASSLDPGPWAPLHF. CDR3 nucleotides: TGTGCCAGCAGCTTAGACCCTGGTCCCTGGGCACCCCTCCACTTT. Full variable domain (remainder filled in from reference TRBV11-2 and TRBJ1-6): EAGVAQSPRYKIIEKRQSVAFWCNPISGHATLYWYQQILGQGPKLLIQFQNNGVVDDSQLPKDRFSAERLKGVDSTLKIQPAKLEDSAVYLCASSLDPGPWAPLHFGNGTRLTVT.

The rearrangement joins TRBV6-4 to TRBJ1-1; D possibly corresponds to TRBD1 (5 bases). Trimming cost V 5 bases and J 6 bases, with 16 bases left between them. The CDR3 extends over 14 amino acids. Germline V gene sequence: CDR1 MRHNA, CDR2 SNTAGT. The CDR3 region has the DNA TGTGCCAGCAGTCCGACAGCCTCCACCTCTGAAGCTTTCTTT. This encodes CASSPTASTSEAFF.

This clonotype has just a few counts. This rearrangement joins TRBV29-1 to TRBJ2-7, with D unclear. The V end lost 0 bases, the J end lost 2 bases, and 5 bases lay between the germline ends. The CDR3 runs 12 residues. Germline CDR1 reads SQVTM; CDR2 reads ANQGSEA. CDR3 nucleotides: TGCAGCGTTGAAGATGGGGCCTACGAGCAGTACTTC. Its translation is CSVEDGAYEQYF.

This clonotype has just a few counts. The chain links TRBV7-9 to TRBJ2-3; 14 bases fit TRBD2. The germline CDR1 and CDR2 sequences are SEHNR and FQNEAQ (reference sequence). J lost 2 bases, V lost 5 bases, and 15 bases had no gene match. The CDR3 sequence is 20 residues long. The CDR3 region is CASSPTSWGGLAGDTDTQYF. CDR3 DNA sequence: TGTGCCAGCAGCCCAACCTCTTGGGGGGGACTAGCGGGAGACACAGATACGCAGTATTTT. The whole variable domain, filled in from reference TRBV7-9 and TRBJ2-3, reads DTGVSQNPRHKITKRGQNVTFRCDPISEHNRLYWYRQTLGQGPEFLTYFQNEAQLEKSRLLSDRFSAERPKGSFSTLEIQRTEQGDSAMYLCASSPTSWGGLAGDTDTQYFGPGTRLTVL.

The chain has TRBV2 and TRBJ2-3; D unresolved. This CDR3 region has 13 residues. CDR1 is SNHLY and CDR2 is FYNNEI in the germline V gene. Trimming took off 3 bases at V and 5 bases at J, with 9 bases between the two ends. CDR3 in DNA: TGTGCCAGCAGTGACAGGTCCCGAGATACGCAGTATTTT. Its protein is CASSDRSRDTQYF.

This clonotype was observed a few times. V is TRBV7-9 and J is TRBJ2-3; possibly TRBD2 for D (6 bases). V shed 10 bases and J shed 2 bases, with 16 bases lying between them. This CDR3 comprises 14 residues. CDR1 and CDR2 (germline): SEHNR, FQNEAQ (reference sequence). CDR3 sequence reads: CAIHSGTYTDTQYF. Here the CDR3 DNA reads TGTGCCATCCACTCCGGGACTTACACAGATACGCAGTATTTT.

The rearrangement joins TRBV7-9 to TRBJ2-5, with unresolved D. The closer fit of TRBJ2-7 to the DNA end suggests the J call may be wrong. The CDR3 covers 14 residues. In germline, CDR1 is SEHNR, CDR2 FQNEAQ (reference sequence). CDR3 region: CASSLKSTSHEQYF. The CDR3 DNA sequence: TGTGCCAGCAGCTTAAAGTCTACGTCACACGAGCAGTACTTC.

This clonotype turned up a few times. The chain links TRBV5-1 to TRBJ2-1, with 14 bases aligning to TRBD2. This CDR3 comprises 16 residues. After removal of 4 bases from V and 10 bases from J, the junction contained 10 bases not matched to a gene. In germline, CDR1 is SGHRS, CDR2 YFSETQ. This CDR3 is CASSKTSGGASREQFF. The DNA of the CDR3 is TGCGCCAGCAGCAAGACTAGCGGGGGGGCATCACGGGAGCAGTTCTTC.

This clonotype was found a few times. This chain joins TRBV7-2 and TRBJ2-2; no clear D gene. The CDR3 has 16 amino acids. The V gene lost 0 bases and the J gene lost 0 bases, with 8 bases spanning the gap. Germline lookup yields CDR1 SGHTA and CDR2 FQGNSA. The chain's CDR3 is CASSLASTTNTGELFF. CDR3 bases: TGTGCCAGCAGCTTAGCGTCGACAACGAACACCGGGGAGCTGTTTTTT.

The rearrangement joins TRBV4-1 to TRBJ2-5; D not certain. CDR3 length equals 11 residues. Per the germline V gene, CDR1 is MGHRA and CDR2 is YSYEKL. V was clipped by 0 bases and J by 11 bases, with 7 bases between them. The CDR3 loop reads CASSQEWVQYF. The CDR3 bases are TGCGCCAGCAGCCAAGAGTGGGTGCAGTACTTC.

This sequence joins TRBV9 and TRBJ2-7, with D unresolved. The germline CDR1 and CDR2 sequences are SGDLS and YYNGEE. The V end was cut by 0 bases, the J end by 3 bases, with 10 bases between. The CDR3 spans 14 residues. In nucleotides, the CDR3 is TGTGCCAGCAGCGTAGACTCCCAGGACTACGAGCAGTACTTC. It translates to CASSVDSQDYEQYF.

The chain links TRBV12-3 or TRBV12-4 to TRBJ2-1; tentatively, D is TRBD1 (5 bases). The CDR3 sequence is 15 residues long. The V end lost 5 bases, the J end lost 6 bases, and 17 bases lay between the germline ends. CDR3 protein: CASSPDSTKVNEQFF. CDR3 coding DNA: TGTGCCAGCAGTCCTGACAGTACCAAGGTCAATGAGCAGTTCTTC.

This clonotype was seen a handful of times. CDR3: CASSLEGIPTDGETQYF. CDR3 in DNA: TGTGCCAGCAGTTTGGAGGGGATTCCCACCGATGGAGAGACCCAGTACTTC. V is TRBV11-1 and J is TRBJ2-5, with D tentatively TRBD2 (6 bases). The V gene's germline CDR1 is SGHAT and CDR2 FQDESV (reference sequence). This CDR3 is built from 17 residues. Trimming shortened V by 6 bases and J by 4 bases, and 24 bases separated the two germline ends.

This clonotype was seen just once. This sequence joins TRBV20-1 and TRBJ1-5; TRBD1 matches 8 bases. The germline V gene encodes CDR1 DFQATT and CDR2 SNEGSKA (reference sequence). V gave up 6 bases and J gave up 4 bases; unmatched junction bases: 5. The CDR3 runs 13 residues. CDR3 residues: CSANGQGNQPQHF. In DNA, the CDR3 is TGCAGTGCAAACGGACAGGGTAATCAGCCCCAGCATTTT.

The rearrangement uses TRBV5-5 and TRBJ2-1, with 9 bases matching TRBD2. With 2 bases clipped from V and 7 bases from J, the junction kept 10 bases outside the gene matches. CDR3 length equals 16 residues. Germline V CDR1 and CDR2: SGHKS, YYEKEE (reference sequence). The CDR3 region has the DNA TGTGCCAGCAGCTTCAATAGCGGGAGTATTGAAAATGAGCAGTTCTTC. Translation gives CASSFNSGSIENEQFF.

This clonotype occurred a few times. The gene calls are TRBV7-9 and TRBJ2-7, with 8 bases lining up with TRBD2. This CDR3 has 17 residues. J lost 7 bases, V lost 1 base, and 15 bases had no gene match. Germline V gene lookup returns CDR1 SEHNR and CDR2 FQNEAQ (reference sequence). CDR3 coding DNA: TGTGCCAGCAGCTTAGTCCGGGAGGGATTCATGGTTGAAGAGCAGTACTTC. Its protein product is CASSLVREGFMVEEQYF.

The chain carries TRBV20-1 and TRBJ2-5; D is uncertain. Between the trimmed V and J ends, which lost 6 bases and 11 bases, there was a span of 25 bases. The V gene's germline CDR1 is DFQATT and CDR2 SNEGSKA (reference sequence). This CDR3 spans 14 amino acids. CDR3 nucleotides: TGCAGTGCCGACGGACCTACGAGGTACAATGAGCAGTACTTC. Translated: CSADGPTRYNEQYF.

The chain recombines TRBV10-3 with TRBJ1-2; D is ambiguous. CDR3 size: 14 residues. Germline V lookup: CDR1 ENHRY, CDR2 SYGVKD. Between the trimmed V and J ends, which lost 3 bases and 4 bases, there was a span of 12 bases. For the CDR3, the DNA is TGTGCCATCAGTGATTGGAAGGGTCGCTATGGCTACACCTTC. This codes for CAISDWKGRYGYTF.